These T cell receptor beta chains were read from a single sample in a study of blood T cell repertoires in COVID-19. The protocol was immunoSEQ multiplex PCR, while the TCRdb copy is restricted to in-frame clones and leaves out a portion. There are about 76,000 clones in the sample; roughly 88% occur only once, and roughly 6% lies in the top ten. Sample: peripheral blood. The source is a man in his fifties or sixties with active COVID-19. The conserved cysteine and the conserved F or W are not part of the CDR3 here. Size is stated for part of the rows, as once, few or many counts, or as a class when the clone is expanded.

J: TRBJ1-1
V: TRBV9
size: once
CDR3: ASSPALGRVNLAF

J: TRBJ1-1
V: TRBV7-9
size: .
CDR3: ASSSGLAATEAF

J: TRBJ1-2
V: TRBV27
size: once
CDR3: ASSPDRAYGYT

J: TRBJ2-1
V: TRBV27
size: .
CDR3: ASSLRGGYNEQF

J: TRBJ2-7
V: TRBV19
size: medium-sized
CDR3: ASRGQGHLPYEQY

J: TRBJ2-7
V: TRBV4-2
size: .
CDR3: ASSQGIAGGHYEQY

J: TRBJ2-3
V: TRBV4-1
size: .
CDR3: ASSQEGGISTDTQY

J: TRBJ2-1
V: TRBV30
size: .
CDR3: AWRANLQYNEQF

J: TRBJ2-7
V: TRBV5-6
size: .
CDR3: ASSLGTRGNLYEQY

J: TRBJ1-1
V: TRBV4-2
size: .
CDR3: ASSPFGRETMNTEAF

J: TRBJ2-1
V: TRBV4-1
size: .
CDR3: ASSHPGLAGGPVKNEQF

J: TRBJ2-1
V: TRBV28
size: .
CDR3: ASSSAGTGGNEQF

J: TRBJ2-7
V: TRBV9
size: .
CDR3: ASSVGTGASYEQY

J: TRBJ2-7
V: TRBV7-3
size: .
CDR3: ASSLTGGATSYEQY

J: TRBJ1-1
V: TRBV19
size: .
CDR3: ASSITGDVTEAF

J: TRBJ1-5
V: TRBV28
size: few
CDR3: ASSSLRDRFNSNQPQH

J: TRBJ1-6
V: TRBV2
size: once
CDR3: ASSRTGLASPLH

J: TRBJ1-1
V: TRBV28
size: .
CDR3: ASSLLTDHTEAF

J: TRBJ2-7
V: TRBV6-4
size: few
CDR3: ASSDTLVEWGHYYEQY

J: TRBJ1-4
V: TRBV7-9
size: .
CDR3: ASSRLGGNEKLF

J: TRBJ1-1
V: TRBV6-2/TRBV6-3
size: .
CDR3: ASSYSSVNTEAF

J: TRBJ1-4
V: TRBV27
size: .
CDR3: ASSLRDSNEKLF

J: TRBJ2-1
V: TRBV5-1
size: once
CDR3: ASSPSHRAGVGNEQF